These 26 T cell receptor beta chains came from one sample sequenced in a study of sequential checkpoint blockade in melanoma. Treatment here: randomized to nivolumab then ipilimumab (arm A) or the reverse (arm B). Generated by immunoSEQ multiplex PCR, the TCRdb table keeps only in-frame clones and is missing some. The sample holds fewer than 20,000 clones, 67% seen once. The specimen was CD8+ T cells sorted from blood (inferred from file names), collected from a patient given nivolumab and ipilimumab in sequence. The receptors here all came from a human donor with melanoma.

This chain links TRBV4-3 with TRBJ2-5; 9 positions agree with TRBD2. The junction had 12 bases not matched to a gene; V was cut back by 8 bases and J by 5 bases. The CDR3 is 15 residues long. Germline loops: CDR1 LGHNA, CDR2 YSLEER. CDR3 in amino acids: CASRSRAGGMETQYF. Written as DNA, the CDR3 is TGCGCCAGCCGCTCCCGAGCGGGGGGCATGGAGACCCAGTACTTC.

The chain uses TRBV7-2 and TRBJ2-6; possible D gene TRBD1, 6 bases. The CDR3 loop spans 17 amino acids. Per germline, CDR1 SGHTA and CDR2 FQGNSA. Between the trimmed V and J ends, which lost 8 bases and 1 base, there was a span of 18 bases. The CDR3 nucleotides are TGTGCCAGCGCTGGGGCAGGGGCAACGTCTGGGGCCAACGTCCTGACTTTC. Translation gives CASAGAGATSGANVLTF. The full variable domain, its missing parts supplied by reference TRBV7-2 and TRBJ2-6, is GAGVSQSPSNKVTEKGKDVELRCDPISGHTALYWYRQSLGQGLEFLIYFQGNSAPDKSGLPSDRFSAERTGGSVSTLTIQRTQQEDSAVYLCASAGAGATSGANVLTFGAGSRLTVL.

This chain links TRBV10-3 with TRBJ1-1; TRBD1 agrees at 8 bases. Losses at the gene ends were 2 bases for V and 4 bases for J; bases not matched to a gene: 9. Looked up from germline, CDR1 is ENHRY and CDR2 is SYGVKD. CDR3 length: 16 amino acids. The CDR3 protein is CAISEPMGQAFTEAFF. For the CDR3, the DNA is TGTGCCATCAGTGAGCCCATGGGACAGGCGTTCACTGAAGCTTTCTTT.

V usage is TRBV29-1 and J usage is TRBJ1-2; D perhaps matches TRBD1 (6 bases). CDR1 and CDR2 from the germline V gene are SQVTM and ANQGSEA. The CDR3 spans 13 residues. V shed 4 bases and J shed 4 bases, with 13 bases lying between them. CDR3 nucleotides: TGCAGCGTTGGGGACATAGAGGGCTATGGCTACACCTTC. Translation gives CSVGDIEGYGYTF.

This chain links TRBV12-5 with TRBJ1-5; D uncertain. The ends were cut back, 3 bases at V and 4 bases at J, with 7 bases in the middle. Germline V gene data show CDR1 as LGHNT and CDR2 as FRNRAP. This CDR3 spans 13 amino acids. CDR3 protein: CASGFGRNQPQHF. The CDR3 bases are TGTGCTAGTGGTTTTGGTAGAAATCAGCCCCAGCATTTT.

The chain uses TRBV19 and TRBJ2-1; D possibly corresponds to TRBD1 (5 bases). CDR1 and CDR2 from the germline V gene are LNHDA and SQIVND (reference sequence). The CDR3 sequence is 13 residues long. Trimming shortened V by 2 bases and J by 7 bases, and 9 bases separated the two germline ends. Written as DNA, the CDR3 is TGTGCCAGTAGTATATATAAGGGGAATGAGCAGTTCTTC. This gives the protein CASSIYKGNEQFF.

The chain has TRBV29-1 and TRBJ2-1; 8 bases are shared with TRBD1. With 5 bases clipped from V and 5 bases from J, the junction kept 14 bases outside the gene matches. CDR3 length: 16 residues. From germline, CDR1 is SQVTM and CDR2 ANQGSEA. The CDR3 nucleotides read TGCAGCGTTTGGGGGGTGATTGGACAGGGCAACAATGAGCAGTTCTTC. Residues: CSVWGVIGQGNNEQFF.

The sample holds one count of this clone. CDR3 loop: CASSSQGWRTDTQYF. Written as DNA, the CDR3 is TGTGCCAGCAGCTCCCAGGGATGGCGCACAGATACGCAGTATTTT. The chain combines TRBV5-6 with TRBJ2-3; the D gene is possibly TRBD1 (5 bases). This CDR3 has 15 residues. The ends were cut back, 3 bases at V and 1 base at J, with 12 bases in the middle. Germline CDR1 SGHDT, CDR2 YYEEEE.

The chain links TRBV2 to TRBJ2-1, with 10 bases aligning to TRBD2. Trimming removed 5 bases from V and 4 bases from J; junction bases left unmatched: 11. Germline loops: CDR1 SNHLY, CDR2 FYNNEI. The CDR3 covers 17 residues. This CDR3 is CASSLWASGGNYNEQFF. The CDR3 DNA reads as TGTGCCAGCAGTCTGTGGGCTAGCGGGGGCAATTACAATGAGCAGTTCTTC.

The rearrangement joins TRBV13 to TRBJ1-5; D is unresolved. Deletions cut 7 bases from V and 0 bases from J, with 10 bases between. CDR1 is PRHDT and CDR2 is FYEKMQ in the germline V gene (reference sequence). The CDR3 contains 14 residues. CDR3 nucleotides: TGTGCCAGCACCGAGAGATATAGCAATCAGCCCCAGCATTTT. Translation gives CASTERYSNQPQHF.

This rearrangement joins TRBV5-5 to TRBJ2-3; TRBD2 matches 10 bases. Losses at the gene ends were 2 bases for V and 0 bases for J; bases not matched to a gene: 3. Per the germline V gene, CDR1 is SGHKS and CDR2 is YYEKEE (reference sequence). CDR3 length: 16 residues. CDR3 DNA: TGTGCCAGCAGCTTTCTAGCGGGGGATAGCACAGATACGCAGTATTTT. It specifies CASSFLAGDSTDTQYF. The full variable domain, in which reference TRBV5-5 and TRBJ2-3 provide the parts outside the CDR3, is DAGVTQSPTHLIKTRGQQVTLRCSPISGHKSVSWYQQVLGQGPQFIFQYYEKEERGRGNFPDRFSARQFPNYSSELNVNALLLGDSALYLCASSFLAGDSTDTQYFGPGTRLTVL.

This chain joins TRBV28 and TRBJ2-2; 8 nucleotides line up with TRBD1. Germline V gene data show CDR1 as MDHEN and CDR2 as SYDVKM. The CDR3 runs 15 residues. Trimming took 5 bases from V and 7 from J; bases not matched to a gene: 9. CDR3 sequence: CASSTSGGWSGELFF. CDR3 DNA: TGTGCCAGCAGTACATCAGGGGGCTGGAGCGGGGAGCTGTTTTTT. Combining the CDR3 with reference TRBV28 and TRBJ2-2 gives the whole variable domain DVKVTQSSRYLVKRTGEKVFLECVQDMDHENMFWYRQDPGLGLRLIYFSYDVKMKEKGDIPEGYSVSREKKERFSLILESASTNQTSMYLCASSTSGGWSGELFFGEGSRLTVL.

The genes are TRBV13 and TRBJ1-6; 10 positions match TRBD1. Germline V gene lookup returns CDR1 PRHDT and CDR2 FYEKMQ (reference sequence). V was pared by 1 base and J by 10 bases, with 4 bases of the junction left unmatched. The CDR3 runs to 15 residues. DNA for the CDR3: TGTGCCAGCAGCTTAGAAGGGACAGGGGTATCACCCCTCCACTTT. Translated, it gives CASSLEGTGVSPLHF.

This clone was seen a few times. The chain joins TRBV19 to TRBJ1-2; D remains unclear. Germline V gene data show CDR1 as LNHDA and CDR2 as SQIVND (reference sequence). V shed 4 bases and J shed 4 bases, with 16 bases lying between them. This CDR3 spans 15 amino acids. DNA of the CDR3: TGTGCCAGTAGTAAGGGCACGGACTCCGGCTATGGCTACACCTTC. Translated: CASSKGTDSGYGYTF.

This clone was counted only a few times. In nucleotides, the CDR3 is TGTGCCAGCAGGGGTTTCGGGAACAATCAGCCCCAGCATTTT. It yields the protein CASRGFGNNQPQHF. The chain recombines TRBV7-2 with TRBJ1-5; D unresolved. The CDR3 spans 14 residues. V was pared by 6 bases and J by 3 bases, with 12 bases between. From germline, CDR1 is SGHTA and CDR2 FQGNSA.

In this sample, this clone turned up once. Here the CDR3 reads CASSPGGASTDTQYF. The CDR3 DNA follows: TGTGCCAGCAGTCCTGGCGGGGCCAGCACAGATACGCAGTATTTT. This chain uses TRBV7-3 with TRBJ2-3; a weak D match, TRBD2 (6 bases). Germline values: CDR1 SGHTA, CDR2 FQGTGA. CDR3 length equals 15 residues. V gave up 6 bases and J gave up 0 bases, with 13 bases separating them.

In this sample, this clone turned up a few times. V and J are TRBV18 and TRBJ2-5; 8 nucleotides line up with TRBD1. CDR1 is KGHSH and CDR2 is LQKENI in the germline V gene. The CDR3 is 15 residues long. V dropped 6 bases and J dropped 0; count of bases not matched to a gene: 6. CDR3 bases: TGTGCCAGCTCTCCGGACAGGGAGAACCAAGAGACCCAGTACTTC. Its protein product is CASSPDRENQETQYF.

This chain uses TRBV27 with TRBJ2-2, with 9 bases identical to TRBD1. CDR1 MNHEY and CDR2 SMNVEV come from the germline V gene (reference sequence). V trimming: 5 bases; J trimming: 4 bases; junction bases outside the gene matches: 5. The CDR3 consists of 15 residues. The CDR3 region has the DNA TGTGCCAGCAGTCCTGGGGACAGGGTCACCGGGGAGCTGTTTTTT. This translates into CASSPGDRVTGELFF.

The chain couples TRBV7-3 to TRBJ2-1; 7 bases align to TRBD1. The V gene's germline CDR1 is SGHTA and CDR2 FQGTGA. The CDR3 extends over 14 amino acids. Unmatched junction bases numbered 6, after V lost 5 bases and J lost 5 bases. For the CDR3, the DNA is TGTGCCAGCAGCCCGACAGGGTCGCACAATGAGCAGTTCTTC. It codes for CASSPTGSHNEQFF.

This clone has only one observation. This chain connects TRBV7-3 to TRBJ2-3; the match to TRBD2 covers 9 bases. The trim removed 5 bases at V and 3 bases at J, leaving 6 bases unmatched. The CDR3 has 15 residues. Germline loops: CDR1 SGHTA, CDR2 FQGTGA. The CDR3 reads CASSQSGGRTDTQYF. CDR3 nucleotide sequence: TGTGCCAGCAGCCAGAGCGGGGGGCGAACAGATACGCAGTATTTT.

This clone is a singleton in its sample. The chain has TRBV11-2 and TRBJ2-7, with TRBD1 matching 12 bases. Germline loops: CDR1 SGHAT, CDR2 FQNNGV. J gave up 4 bases and V 10 bases, and 8 bases lay outside the gene matches. The CDR3 extends over 14 amino acids. The CDR3 sequence: CATRWGQGAYEQYF. The CDR3 DNA sequence: TGTGCCACCCGATGGGGACAGGGGGCTTACGAGCAGTACTTC.

The chain links TRBV19 to TRBJ1-5, with unresolved D. Germline-derived CDR1 and CDR2 are LNHDA and SQIVND (reference sequence). This CDR3 region has 13 residues. Between the trimmed V and J ends, which lost 6 bases and 4 bases, there was a span of 10 bases. The CDR3 protein is CASREDGNQPQHF. Written as DNA, the CDR3 is TGTGCCAGTAGGGAGGACGGGAATCAGCCCCAGCATTTT.

J is TRBJ1-5 and V is TRBV6-5; no firm D call. The CDR3 runs 14 residues. Germline CDR1 reads MNHEY; CDR2 reads SVGAGI. With 2 bases removed from V and 5 bases from J, the gap between germline ends came to 10 bases. CDR3 nucleotide sequence: TGTGCCAGCAGTTACCGCGAAGGAGATCAGCCCCAGCATTTT. Residues: CASSYREGDQPQHF.

The J gene is TRBJ1-4, the V gene TRBV2; a possible D gene is TRBD1 (5 bases). This CDR3 region has 14 residues. In germline, CDR1 is SNHLY, CDR2 FYNNEI. Trimming shortened V by 3 bases and J by 4 bases, and 9 bases separated the two germline ends. The CDR3 spells CASSDGQGNEKLFF. CDR3 in DNA: TGTGCCAGCAGTGACGGGCAGGGTAATGAAAAACTGTTTTTT.

The table lists this clone with a count of one. The rearrangement links TRBV6-1 to TRBJ1-1; tentative D call: TRBD1 (6 bases). V lost 2 bases to trimming and J lost 4 bases, with 17 bases between them. This CDR3 comprises 16 residues. The germline gives CDR1 MNHNS, CDR2 SASEGT. This CDR3 reads CASSESSGGGSTEAFF. The CDR3 DNA reads TGTGCCAGCAGTGAATCATCCGGGGGCGGGAGCACTGAAGCTTTCTTT.

With regard to this clone: This likely comes from a read error, as the CDR3 has no conserved phenylalanine or tryptophan at its end. This sequence joins TRBV6-5 and TRBJ2-2, with D possibly being TRBD1 (6 bases). The V end was cut by 0 bases, the J end by 1 base, with 6 bases between. This CDR3 has 15 amino acids. Germline CDR1 and CDR2: MNHEY and SVGAGI. DNA of the CDR3: TGTGCCAGCAGTTACTCGACAGGGAACACCGGGGAGCTGTTTTCT. Protein: CASSYSTGNTGELFS.